This T cell receptor (beta chain) was obtained from a study of OX40 agonist ivuxolimab in advanced cancers. Across the study: Those enrolled were roughly 80% male, with a mean age of around 55 years and ages from roughly 20 to 85.

Libraries were prepared by immunoSEQ multiplex PCR; TCRdb keeps only in-frame clonotypes and omits some of them. The data hold 55,000 to 75,000 clones, with more than 65% observed a single time. Sequenced material: CD4+ or CD8+ T cells sorted from blood, taken in a trial of the OX40 agonist ivuxolimab. This TCR was recovered from an adult with an advanced solid tumor such as melanoma, head and neck, liver or kidney cancer.

The CDR3 bases are TGTGCCAGCAGCTTGGGTGCAGGAAGCAACTATGGCTACACCTTC. Amino acid sequence: CASSLGAGSNYGYTF. The chain joins TRBV5-8 to TRBJ1-2; D remains unclear. Between the trimmed V and J ends, which lost 0 bases and 2 bases, there was a span of 11 bases. The CDR3 runs to 15 residues. Germline lookup yields CDR1 SGHTS and CDR2 YDEGEE.